This TCR beta chain is from a study of blood T cell repertoires in COVID-19. Those enrolled in Seattle joined during active infection and were followed longitudinally afterward. The method was immunoSEQ multiplex PCR; TCRdb's version includes in-frame clones alone and lacks a portion of them. The repertoire includes under 250,000 clones, nearly 95% of them detected once, and roughly 0.79% sits in the top ten. The germline CDR1 and CDR2 sequences are KGHDR and SFDVKD. V lost 9 bases and J lost 5; bases outside the gene matches: 13. The length of the CDR3 is 16 residues. The sample taken for sequencing was peripheral blood. The sequence derives from a young man with COVID-19, enrolled during active disease. The chain has TRBV24-1 and TRBJ1-5, with TRBD1 matching over 9 bases. Here the CDR3 DNA reads TGTGCCACCCTTGCTACTAAGGACAGGGGTGATCAGCCCCAGCATTTT. As protein: CATLATKDRGDQPQHF.